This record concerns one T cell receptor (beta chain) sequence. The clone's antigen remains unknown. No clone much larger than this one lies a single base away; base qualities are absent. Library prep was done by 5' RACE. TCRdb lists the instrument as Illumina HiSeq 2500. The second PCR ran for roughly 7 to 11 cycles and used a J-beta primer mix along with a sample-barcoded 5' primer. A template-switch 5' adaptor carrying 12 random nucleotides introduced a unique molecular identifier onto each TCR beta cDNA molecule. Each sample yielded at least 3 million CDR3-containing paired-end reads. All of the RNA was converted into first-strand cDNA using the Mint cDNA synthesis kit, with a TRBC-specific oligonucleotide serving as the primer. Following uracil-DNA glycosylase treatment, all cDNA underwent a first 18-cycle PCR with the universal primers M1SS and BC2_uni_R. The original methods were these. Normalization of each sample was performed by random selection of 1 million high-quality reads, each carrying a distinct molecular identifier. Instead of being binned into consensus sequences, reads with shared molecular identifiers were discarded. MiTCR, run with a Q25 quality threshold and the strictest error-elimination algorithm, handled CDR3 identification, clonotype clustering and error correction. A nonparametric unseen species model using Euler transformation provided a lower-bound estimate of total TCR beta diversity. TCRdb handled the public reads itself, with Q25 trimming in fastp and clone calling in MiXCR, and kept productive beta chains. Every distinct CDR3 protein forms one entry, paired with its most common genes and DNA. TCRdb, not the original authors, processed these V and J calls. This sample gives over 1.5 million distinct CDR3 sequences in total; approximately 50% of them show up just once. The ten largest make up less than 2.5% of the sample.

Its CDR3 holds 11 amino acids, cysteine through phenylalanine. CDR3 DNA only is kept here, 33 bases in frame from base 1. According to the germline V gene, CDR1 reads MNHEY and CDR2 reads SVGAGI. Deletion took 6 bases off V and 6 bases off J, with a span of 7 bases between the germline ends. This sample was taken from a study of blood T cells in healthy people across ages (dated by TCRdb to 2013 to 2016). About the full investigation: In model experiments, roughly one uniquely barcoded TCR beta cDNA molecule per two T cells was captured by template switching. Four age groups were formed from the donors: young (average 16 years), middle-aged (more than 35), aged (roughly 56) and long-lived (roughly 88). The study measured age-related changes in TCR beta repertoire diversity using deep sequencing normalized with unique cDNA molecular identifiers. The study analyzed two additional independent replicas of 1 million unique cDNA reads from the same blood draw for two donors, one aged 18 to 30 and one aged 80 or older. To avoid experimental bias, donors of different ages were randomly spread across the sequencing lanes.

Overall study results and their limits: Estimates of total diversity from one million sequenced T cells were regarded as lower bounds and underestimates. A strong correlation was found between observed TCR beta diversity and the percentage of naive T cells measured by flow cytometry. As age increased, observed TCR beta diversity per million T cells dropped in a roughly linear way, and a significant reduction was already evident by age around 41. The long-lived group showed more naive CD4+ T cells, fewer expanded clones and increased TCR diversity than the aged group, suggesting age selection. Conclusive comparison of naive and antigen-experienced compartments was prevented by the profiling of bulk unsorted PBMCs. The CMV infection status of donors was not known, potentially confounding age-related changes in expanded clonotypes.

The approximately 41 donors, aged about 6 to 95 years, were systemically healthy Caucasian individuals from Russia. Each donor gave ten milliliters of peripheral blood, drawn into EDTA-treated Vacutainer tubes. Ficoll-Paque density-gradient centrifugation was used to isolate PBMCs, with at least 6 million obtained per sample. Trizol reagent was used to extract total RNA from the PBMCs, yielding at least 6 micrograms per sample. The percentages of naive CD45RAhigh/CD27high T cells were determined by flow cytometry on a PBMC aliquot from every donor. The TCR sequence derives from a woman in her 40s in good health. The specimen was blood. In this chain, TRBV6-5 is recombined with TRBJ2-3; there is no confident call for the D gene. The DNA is TGTGCCAGCAGGACATCCGATACGCAGTATTTT. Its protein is CASRTSDTQYF.